The 17 T cell receptor beta chains below all came from one sample that was sequenced in a study of early T cells in non-severe SARS-CoV-2 infection. TCRdb fed the 5' RACE reads into MiXCR, producing one record per CDR3 protein. This sample carries about 59,000 distinct CDR3 sequences, 13% of them seen once, and the ten largest clones take approximately 9.4%. The sample consisted of whole blood, taken at baseline. All receptors come from an adult who was a healthcare worker with PCR-confirmed SARS-CoV-2 infection or an uninfected control (not recorded which).

There are a few counts of this clonotype. The rearrangement joins TRBV11-1 to TRBJ2-4, with a weak D call TRBD1 (5 bases). Looked up from germline, CDR1 is SGHAT and CDR2 is FQDESV (reference sequence). The CDR3 covers 18 residues. Trimming took off 5 bases at V and 1 base at J, with 21 bases between the two ends. The DNA for the CDR3 is TGTGCCAGCAGCCTCTCGGAAAGGGGCCAAGGGGCCAAAAACATTCAGTACTTC. This codes for CASSLSERGQGAKNIQYF.

This clonotype was counted at least ten times. The chain combines TRBV20-1 with TRBJ2-7; 7 bases fit TRBD2. This CDR3 has 17 residues. Germline CDR1 is DFQATT and CDR2 is SNEGSKA (reference sequence). Unmatched junction bases numbered 18, after V lost 2 bases and J lost 5 bases. The CDR3 here is CSARNRVLAGVGNEQYF. Written as DNA, the CDR3 is TGCAGTGCTAGAAACAGAGTTTTGGCGGGAGTTGGAAACGAGCAGTACTTC.

This clonotype was counted many times. V gene TRBV28 combines with J gene TRBJ1-5; D is unresolved. Germline CDR1 and CDR2: MDHEN and SYDVKM. There are 13 residues in the CDR3. V was pared by 7 bases and J by 6 bases, with 13 bases between. The CDR3 nucleotides read TGTGCCAGCACCGGTGAACCGGCTCAGCCCCAGCATTTT. This sequence encodes CASTGEPAQPQHF.

This clonotype has more than one count but fewer than ten. The chain recombines TRBV24-1 with TRBJ1-2; the D is unclear. From germline, CDR1 is KGHDR and CDR2 SFDVKD. The CDR3 has 14 residues. The germline V and J ends were trimmed by 2 bases and 8 bases, with 14 bases remaining between them. CDR3 sequence reads: CATSDSSSKRGYTF. Here the CDR3 DNA reads TGTGCCACCAGTGATTCATCCTCCAAAAGGGGCTACACCTTC.

This clonotype turned up a few times. The V and J genes are TRBV3-1 and TRBJ1-2; D ambiguous. CDR3 length equals 15 residues. Germline-derived CDR1 and CDR2 are LGHDT and YNNKEL (reference sequence). V gave up 1 base and J gave up 2 bases, with 11 bases separating them. CDR3 nucleotide sequence: TGTGCCAGCAGCCAAGGCAGAGGAACCAACTATGGCTACACCTTC. Translation: CASSQGRGTNYGYTF.

This clonotype was seen at least ten times. The chain combines TRBV2 with TRBJ2-5; TRBD1 matches 8 bases. The V gene's germline CDR1 is SNHLY and CDR2 FYNNEI. The CDR3 runs 17 residues. The J segment lost 1 base and the V segment lost 3 bases, leaving 10 bases of the junction unmatched. CDR3 sequence (DNA): TGTGCCAGCAGTGACCGCAGACAGGGGAAAGGCCAAGAGACCCAGTACTTC. Its translation: CASSDRRQGKGQETQYF.

In this sample, this clonotype turned up many times. Here the CDR3 reads CASSSPSVQFF. For the CDR3, the DNA is TGTGCCAGCAGCTCGCCCAGTGTGCAGTTCTTC. The rearrangement joins TRBV3-1 to TRBJ2-1; D is unclear. Germline assignment: CDR1 LGHDT and CDR2 YNNKEL (reference sequence). V was pared by 5 bases and J by 12 bases, with 11 bases between. The CDR3 is 11 amino acids.

The chain recombines TRBV5-4 with TRBJ1-4; 11 bases agree with TRBD1. V trimming: 3 bases; J trimming: 8 bases; junction bases outside the gene matches: 0. This CDR3 spans 13 amino acids. Germline V gives CDR1 SGHNT, CDR2 YYREEE (reference sequence). The CDR3 DNA reads TGTGCCAGCAGCTGGGACAGGGGGGAAAAACTGTTTTTT. As protein: CASSWDRGEKLFF.

The chain recombines TRBV20-1 with TRBJ2-3; TRBD1 aligns across 9 bases. V lost 3 bases and J lost 3; bases outside the gene matches: 10. The CDR3 is 16 residues long. Germline CDR1 DFQATT, CDR2 SNEGSKA (reference sequence). The CDR3 bases are TGCAGTGCTAGCCCCCGAACAGGGGGCGGAACAGATACGCAGTATTTT. Its protein is CSASPRTGGGTDTQYF.

J is TRBJ1-2 and V is TRBV7-2; D ambiguous. Germline V CDR1 and CDR2: SGHTA, FQGNSA. The CDR3 totals 13 residues. Trimming cost V 2 bases and J 9 bases, with 13 bases left between them. In DNA form, the CDR3 reads TGTGCCAGCAGCTTATATTATCTGGGAAGCTACACCTTC. As protein: CASSLYYLGSYTF.

This clonotype was picked up one time. The chain joins TRBV6-2 or TRBV6-3 to TRBJ2-1; 14 bases map to TRBD2. The CDR3 has 16 residues. Germline V CDR1 and CDR2: MNHEY, SVGEGT. V was pared by 6 bases and J by 7 bases, with 8 bases of the junction left unmatched. Here the CDR3 reads CASSQGLAGGGNEQFF. The DNA for the CDR3 is TGTGCCAGCAGCCAAGGACTAGCGGGAGGAGGGAATGAGCAGTTCTTC.

This clonotype was counted only a few times. The chain recombines TRBV28 with TRBJ2-7; 7 positions match TRBD2. Germline V CDR1 and CDR2: MDHEN, SYDVKM. The junction had 17 bases not matched to a gene; V was cut back by 6 bases and J by 6 bases. The CDR3 loop spans 16 amino acids. DNA of the CDR3: TGTGCCAGCAGCCCAGCGGGGACCCCCGCCGGAGGCGAGCAGTACTTC. Protein sequence: CASSPAGTPAGGEQYF.

The chain couples TRBV12-3 or TRBV12-4 to TRBJ2-7; D is unresolved. The CDR3 has 14 amino acids. Trimming left V 6 bases short and J 1 base short, with 13 bases between. The CDR3 DNA reads TGTGCCAGCAGCCCCAAACAGTCATCCTACGAGCAGTACTTC. Residues: CASSPKQSSYEQYF.

This clonotype was found many times. This rearrangement joins TRBV6-6 to TRBJ2-1; the match to TRBD2 covers 10 bases. CDR1 and CDR2 (germline): MNHNY, SVGAGI (reference sequence). After removal of 5 bases from V and 0 bases from J, the junction contained 10 bases not matched to a gene. The CDR3 consists of 18 residues. The CDR3: CASSPWTSGQSSYNEQFF. CDR3 sequence (DNA): TGTGCCAGCAGTCCATGGACTAGCGGCCAAAGCTCCTACAATGAGCAGTTCTTC.

This chain links TRBV4-2 with TRBJ2-1; no firm D call. V shed 2 bases and J shed 9 bases, with 11 bases lying between them. Per germline, CDR1 LGHNA and CDR2 YNFKEQ. CDR3 size: 13 residues. CDR3 bases: TGTGCCAGCAGCCAACCCTACCTGGGTGAGCAGTTCTTC. Translating gives CASSQPYLGEQFF.

V and J are TRBV6-5 and TRBJ2-5; D remains ambiguous. V lost 4 bases to trimming and J lost 6 bases, with 9 bases between them. Germline V CDR1 and CDR2: MNHEY, SVGAGI. This CDR3 spans 12 amino acids. CDR3 amino acids: CASSSHRKTQYF. DNA of the CDR3: TGTGCCAGCAGTTCCCATCGTAAGACCCAGTACTTC.

This clonotype was seen more than once but under ten times. V usage is TRBV24-1 and J usage is TRBJ2-1; TRBD1 agrees at 12 bases. The CDR3 is 18 amino acids. J gave up 7 bases and V 4 bases, and 13 bases lay outside the gene matches. The V gene's germline CDR1 is KGHDR and CDR2 SFDVKD. CDR3 coding DNA: TGTGCCACCAGTGAGTTTTTGACCGGGACAGGGGGCACGAATGAGCAGTTCTTC. Amino acid sequence: CATSEFLTGTGGTNEQFF.